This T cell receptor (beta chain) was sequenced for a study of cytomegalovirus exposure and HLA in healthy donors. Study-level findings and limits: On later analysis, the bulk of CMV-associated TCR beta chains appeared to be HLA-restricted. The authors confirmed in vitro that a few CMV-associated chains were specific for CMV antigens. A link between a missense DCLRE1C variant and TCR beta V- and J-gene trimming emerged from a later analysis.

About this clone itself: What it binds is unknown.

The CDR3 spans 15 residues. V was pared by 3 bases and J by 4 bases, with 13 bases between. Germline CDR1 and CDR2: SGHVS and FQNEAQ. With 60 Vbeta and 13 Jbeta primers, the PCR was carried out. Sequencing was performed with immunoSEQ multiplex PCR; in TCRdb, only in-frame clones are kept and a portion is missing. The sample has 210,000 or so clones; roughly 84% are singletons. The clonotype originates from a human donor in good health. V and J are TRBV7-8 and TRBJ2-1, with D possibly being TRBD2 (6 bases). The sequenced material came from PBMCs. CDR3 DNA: TGTGCCAGCAGCTTCGGGGGTCTAGGGTACAATGAGCAGTTCTTC. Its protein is CASSFGGLGYNEQFF.